This T cell receptor beta chain appears in the sequencing data of a study of blood T cells in healthy people across ages. With a J-beta primer mix and a sample-barcoded 5' primer, a second PCR ran about 6 to 11 cycles. TCRdb reprocessed the 5' RACE reads with MiXCR, giving one entry per CDR3 protein. This sample has more than 650,000 distinct CDR3 sequences, with 25% to 30% found just once. The CDR3 covers 14 residues. In germline, CDR1 is MGHDK, CDR2 SYGVNS. After removal of 3 bases from V and 1 base from J, the junction contained 0 bases not matched to a gene. These data were also filed under a second study, of T cells of mothers and their children. Per that paper: For cDNA synthesis, the complete extracted RNA was used (about 1.6 ug per 15 ul). The M1S primer of the second PCR added sample barcodes and 2-4 random nucleotides. Whether related or unrelated, pairs show similar shaping of TCR recombination output by thymic selection.

The clonotype originates from a boy aged 5-17 years in good health. J is TRBJ2-3 and V is TRBV25-1, with 8 bases fitting TRBD2. Material: blood. The CDR3 coding sequence is TGTGCCAGCAGTGATAGCGGGGGCACAGATACGCAGTATTTT. Protein: CASSDSGGTDTQYF.